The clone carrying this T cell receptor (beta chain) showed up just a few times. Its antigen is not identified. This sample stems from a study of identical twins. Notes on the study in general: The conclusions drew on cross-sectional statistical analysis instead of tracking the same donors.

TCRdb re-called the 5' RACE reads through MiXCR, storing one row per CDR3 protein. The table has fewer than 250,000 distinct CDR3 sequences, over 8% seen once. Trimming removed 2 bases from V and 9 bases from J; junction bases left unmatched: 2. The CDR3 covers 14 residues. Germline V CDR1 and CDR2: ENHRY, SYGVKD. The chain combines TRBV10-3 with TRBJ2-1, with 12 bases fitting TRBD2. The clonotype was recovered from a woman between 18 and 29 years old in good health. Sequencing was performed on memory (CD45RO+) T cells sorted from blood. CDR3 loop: CAISEGLAGFEQFF. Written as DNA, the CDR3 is TGTGCCATCAGTGAGGGACTAGCGGGATTTGAGCAGTTCTTC.